This paragraph covers one T cell receptor (beta chain) sequence. The antigen is unknown. The sample is drawn from a study of vaccination effects on CD4 cells after COVID-19. Overall study findings and caveats: Substantial clonal contraction characterized both infection- and vaccine-induced clones late after vaccination.

Before sequencing took place, the ViraFEST assay used viral peptide pools to expand antigen-specific CD4+ T cells. Following 10 days of culture, CD4+ T cells were isolated. Each participant was administered two doses of either the BNT162b2 or the mRNA-1273 vaccine. In the cultures, half the medium was exchanged for IL-2 medium on days 3 and 7. Data came from immunoSEQ multiplex PCR; TCRdb stores just in-frame clones and leaves some out. The sample lists about 15,000 clones, 60% to 80% occurring once. CDR1 LNHDA and CDR2 SQIVND come from the germline V gene (reference sequence). The CDR3 is made up of 13 amino acids. J was trimmed by 7 bases and V by 4 bases; bases with no gene match: 4.

This specimen was CD4+ T cells from PBMCs cultured with HCoV-NL63 spike peptides, taken after COVID-19 vaccination. The V call is TRBV19, the J call TRBJ1-2, with 9 bases fitting TRBD1. The origin of this receptor is a human donor who received a COVID-19 vaccine. The CDR3 reads CASSRTGAAGYTF. DNA for the CDR3: TGTGCCAGTAGTAGGACAGGGGCGGCTGGCTACACCTTC.